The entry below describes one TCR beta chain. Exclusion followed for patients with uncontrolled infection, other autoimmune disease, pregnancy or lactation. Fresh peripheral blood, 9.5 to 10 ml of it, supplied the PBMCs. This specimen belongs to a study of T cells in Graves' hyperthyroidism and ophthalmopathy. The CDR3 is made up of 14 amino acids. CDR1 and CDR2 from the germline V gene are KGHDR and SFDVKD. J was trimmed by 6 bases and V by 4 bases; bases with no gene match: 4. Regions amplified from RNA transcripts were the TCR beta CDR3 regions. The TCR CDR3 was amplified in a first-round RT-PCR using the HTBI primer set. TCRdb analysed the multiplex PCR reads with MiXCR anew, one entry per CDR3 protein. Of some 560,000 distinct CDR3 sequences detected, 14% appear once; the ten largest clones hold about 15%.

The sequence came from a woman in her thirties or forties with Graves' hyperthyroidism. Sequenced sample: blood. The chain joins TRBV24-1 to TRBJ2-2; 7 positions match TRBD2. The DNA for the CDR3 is TGTGCCACCAGTGACTACGGACTAGCCGGGGAGCTGTTTTTT. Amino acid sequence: CATSDYGLAGELFF.